The source of this T cell receptor delta chain is a study of gammadelta T cells in human blood (TCRdb year 2020). In its sample, this clone comes out as medium-sized (0.01 to 0.1%). The specificity of this receptor is unknown. Per-base qualities were not stored, and no clone one base away is much larger. The library was built by means of RT-PCR. Sequencing relied on an Illumina MiSeq. TCRdb reprocessed the public data with the CATT caller; entries with the same nucleotide sequence were combined afterwards. In all, the sample holds roughly 1,600 delta-chain clones, and 8.5% to 10% of those were seen once. The ten most abundant clones make up 4.1% of the sample. Here is what the overall study found, with its caveats: According to the study, polyclonal expansion of innate gamma-delta T cells immediately after birth appeared to be driven by microbial exposure.

V and J lose 2 bases and 0 bases, and a span of 40 bases separates them. Sequences TVYSNPD (CDR1) and GDNSRS (CDR2) are obtained from the germline V gene (reference sequence). The CDR3 has 23 amino acids, counting the end cysteine and phenylalanine. Only the CDR3 portion is preserved as DNA: 69 bases, with reading frame beginning at the first base. The source is a human donor. The chain joins TRDV3 to TRDJ1; TRDD2 is possibly the D segment (8 matching bases). The source material was non-Vgamma9Vdelta2 gamma-delta T cells from infant blood. The DNA sequence is as follows: TGTGCCTTTCTTCGTTCCACTTCCTACGATCATCCACGGGATACAGGGGACACCGATAAACTCATCTTT. Its protein product is CAFLRSTSYDHPRDTGDTDKLIF.